This T cell receptor (beta chain) was recovered during a study of blood T cell repertoires in COVID-19 (TCRdb year 2020). Broadly, across the study: The collaborator samples originated in the United States, Italy and Spain and spanned the acute and convalescent phases of COVID-19. The prospective study material was composed of cDNA or gDNA derived from T cells, B-cell-depleted T cells, or PBMCs. Subjects who had been exposed to COVID-19, were actively infected with it, or had recovered from it provided the deeply sampled blood TCRbeta repertoires that made up the dataset. The repertoires were released in a freely available public database intended as a resource for research on the immune response to SARS-CoV-2. Samples came from the ongoing ImmuneRACE study (first 160 participants) plus 1,254 subjects from 6 global collaborators. A de-identified subject ID, COVID-19 status, age in years and sex were almost always included in the sample metadata. Where HLA class I and class II types were available, the types were taken from metadata supplied by the sample provider, not from assay-based typing.

The immunoSEQ Assay, a bias-controlled multiplex PCR, was used to amplify TCRbeta CDR3 regions from genomic DNA. In the original analysis: Within the assay, amplification of reference gene primers was used to estimate how many nucleated cells each sample contained. To quantify the absolute abundance of each unique TCRbeta CDR3 rearrangement, sequence reads were collapsed and filtered. For each sample, productive Simpson clonality was calculated by taking the square root of Simpson's diversity index across productive rearrangements. Here the immuneACCESS table is served through TCRdb, limited to in-frame sequences with V and J called. Missing clones are a known gap in these copies; in checked studies unresolved V genes cover under half, and the rest lacks a known reason. The V and J calls and clone size were taken over from that table, and D and trimming were inferred from the DNA. The sample table shows tens of thousands of clones, and 90% are seen once. Of the sample, about 4.9% is held by the ten largest clones.

Measured from the cysteine to the phenylalanine, the CDR3 is 13 residues long. CDR3 DNA is the only sequence kept; it has 39 bases, read in frame from the first base. The germline V gene encodes CDR1 SGDLS and CDR2 YYNGEE. Germline trimming: 0 bases from V, 6 bases from J; junction bases outside gene matches: 2. As for this clone: Its antigen is not yet known. One base away there is no much larger clone; base qualities are not given.

General study outcomes and caveats: How much clinical and demographic metadata was included differed by source and by participant, and the metadata was provided uncurated.

The collaborating institutions used their own protocols to collect whole blood in K2EDTA tubes. For TCRbeta analysis, collaborators shipped samples in one of three forms: frozen whole blood, isolated PBMCs, or DNA extracted from either of those sample types. The sequencing input was peripheral blood. The sequence derives from a human donor in a cohort sampled during active COVID-19. The chain employs TRBV9 and TRBJ1-2; 7 bases in the middle match TRBD1. The nucleotides read TGTGCCAGCAGCGTAGCCAGGGGGGATGGCTACACCTTC. The encoded protein is CASSVARGDGYTF.